This T cell receptor (beta chain) was sequenced for a study of neoadjuvant anti-PD-1 for oral cavity cancer. Whole-study context: Around day 43, patients without progression received a fourth nivolumab dose before surgery.

Clones were read by immunoSEQ multiplex PCR, and TCRdb kept only the in-frame ones, dropping some. The sample has around 70,000 clones; 80% to 90% are singletons. The time point is: after neoadjuvant nivolumab, at surgical resection. Analysis of PBMCs was direct, with no culture step. This clonotype originated in a person aged 35 to 85 with oral cavity squamous cell carcinoma. The source was PBMCs, collected after nivolumab (anti-PD-1) treatment.

For the CDR3, the DNA is TGTGCCAGCAGTTGGGGCCGGGGGAACACTGAAGCTTTCTTT. This codes for CASSWGRGNTEAFF. The rearrangement joins TRBV28 to TRBJ1-1; tentatively, D is TRBD1 (5 bases). V lost 4 bases and J lost 1, with 10 bases in between. The V gene's germline CDR1 is MDHEN and CDR2 SYDVKM. The CDR3 is 14 amino acids.